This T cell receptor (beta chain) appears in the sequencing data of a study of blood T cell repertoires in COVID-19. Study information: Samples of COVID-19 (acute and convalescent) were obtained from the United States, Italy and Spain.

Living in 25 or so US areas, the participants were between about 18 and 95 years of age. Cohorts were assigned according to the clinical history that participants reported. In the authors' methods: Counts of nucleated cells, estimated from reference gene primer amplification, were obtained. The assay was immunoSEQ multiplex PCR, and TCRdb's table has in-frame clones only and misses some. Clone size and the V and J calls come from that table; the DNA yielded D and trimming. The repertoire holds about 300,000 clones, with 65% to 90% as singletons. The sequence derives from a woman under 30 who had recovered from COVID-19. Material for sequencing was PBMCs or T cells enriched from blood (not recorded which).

In DNA form, the CDR3 reads TGTGCCAGCAGCCACCAGTCAGGTGGACAAGAGACCCAGTACTTC. This sequence encodes CASSHQSGGQETQYF. The chain employs TRBV7-9 and TRBJ2-5, with D uncertain. CDR1 and CDR2 (germline): SEHNR, FQNEAQ (reference sequence). There are 15 residues in the CDR3. V was clipped by 5 bases and J by 2 bases, with 15 bases between them.